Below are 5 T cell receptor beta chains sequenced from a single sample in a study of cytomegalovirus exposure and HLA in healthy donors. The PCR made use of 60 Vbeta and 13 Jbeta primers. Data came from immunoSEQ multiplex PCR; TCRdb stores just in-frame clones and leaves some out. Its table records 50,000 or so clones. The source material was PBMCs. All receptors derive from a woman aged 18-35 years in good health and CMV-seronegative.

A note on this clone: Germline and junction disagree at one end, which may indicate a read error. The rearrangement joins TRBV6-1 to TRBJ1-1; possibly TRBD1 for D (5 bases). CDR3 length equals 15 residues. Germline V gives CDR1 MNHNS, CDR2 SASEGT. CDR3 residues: CASSEAAGGHSEDFF. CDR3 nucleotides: TGTGCCAGCAGTGAAGCGGCAGGCGGACACTCTGAAGATTTCTTT.

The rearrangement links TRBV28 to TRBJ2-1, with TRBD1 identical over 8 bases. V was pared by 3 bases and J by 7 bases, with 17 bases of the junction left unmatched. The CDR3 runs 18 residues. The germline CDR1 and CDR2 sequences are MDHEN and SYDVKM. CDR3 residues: CASSFSGEVGQGVNEQFF. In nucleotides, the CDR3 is TGTGCCAGCAGTTTTAGTGGGGAGGTAGGACAGGGAGTAAATGAGCAGTTCTTC.

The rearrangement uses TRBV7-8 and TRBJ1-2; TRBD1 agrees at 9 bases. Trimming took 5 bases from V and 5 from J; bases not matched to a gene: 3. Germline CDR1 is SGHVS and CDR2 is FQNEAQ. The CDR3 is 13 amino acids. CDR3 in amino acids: CASSPDRGYGYTF. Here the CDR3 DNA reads TGTGCCAGCAGCCCCGACAGGGGGTATGGCTACACCTTC.

CDR3 DNA sequence: TGTGCCAGCAGATGGGACAGGTGGAACACTGAAGCTTTCTTT. Translated: CASRWDRWNTEAFF. The V gene is TRBV6-1, the J gene TRBJ1-1; 8 nucleotides align to TRBD1. Looked up from germline, CDR1 is MNHNS and CDR2 is SASEGT. The trim removed 6 bases at V and 1 base at J, leaving 4 bases unmatched. The CDR3 extends over 14 amino acids.

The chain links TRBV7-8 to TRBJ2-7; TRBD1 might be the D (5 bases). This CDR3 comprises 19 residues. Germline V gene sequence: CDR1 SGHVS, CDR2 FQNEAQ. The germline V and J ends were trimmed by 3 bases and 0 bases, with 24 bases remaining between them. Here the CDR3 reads CASSFLNRPEGAPSYEQYF. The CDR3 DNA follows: TGTGCCAGCAGCTTCCTCAACAGGCCTGAAGGAGCCCCCTCCTACGAGCAGTACTTC. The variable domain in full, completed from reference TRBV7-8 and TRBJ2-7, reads GAGVSQSPRYKVAKRGQDVALRCDPISGHVSLFWYQQALGQGPEFLTYFQNEAQLDKSGLPSDRFFAERPEGSVSTLKIQRTQQEDSAVYLCASSFLNRPEGAPSYEQYFGPGTRLTVT.